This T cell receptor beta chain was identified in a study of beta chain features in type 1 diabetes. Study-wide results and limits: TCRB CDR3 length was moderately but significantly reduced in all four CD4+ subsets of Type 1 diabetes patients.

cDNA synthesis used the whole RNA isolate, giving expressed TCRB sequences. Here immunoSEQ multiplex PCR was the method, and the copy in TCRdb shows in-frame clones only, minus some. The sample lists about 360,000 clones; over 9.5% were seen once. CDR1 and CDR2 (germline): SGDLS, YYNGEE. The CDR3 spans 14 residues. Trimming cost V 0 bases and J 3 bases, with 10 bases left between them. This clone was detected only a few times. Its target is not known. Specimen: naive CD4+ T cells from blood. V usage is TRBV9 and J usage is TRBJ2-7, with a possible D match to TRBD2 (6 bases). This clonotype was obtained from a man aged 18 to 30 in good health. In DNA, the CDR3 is TGTGCCAGCAGCGTAGCAGACGGGGGCTACGAGCAGTACTTC. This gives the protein CASSVADGGYEQYF.